The present T cell receptor (beta chain) was sequenced within a study of T cells after posttransplantation cyclophosphamide. General study findings and limits: Recipient CMV seropositivity and CMV reactivation strongly tracked TRB clonality.

Assay used: immunoSEQ multiplex PCR; TCRdb lists only in-frame clones, some missing. The data show tens of thousands of clones, 90% seen once. About this clone itself: Its antigen remains unidentified.

Germline V gene lookup returns CDR1 WNHNN and CDR2 SYGVQD (reference sequence). After removal of 6 bases from V and 5 bases from J, the junction contained 7 bases not matched to a gene. CDR3 size: 14 residues. Treatment was busulfan-fludarabine conditioning, a marrow graft, and cyclophosphamide on days +3 and +4. This TCR was recovered from a male patient aged 55 to 69 who received an allogeneic stem cell transplant from a related donor and was CMV-positive. Certain T cells may be donor cells from the graft. The sequencing here drew on PBMCs, taken 55 to 70 days after allogeneic stem cell transplant with posttransplant cyclophosphamide. The chain employs TRBV10-1 and TRBJ2-3; 8 bases fit TRBD2. CDR3 sequence (DNA): TGCGCCAGCAGACTTAGCGGGATTATAGATACGCAGTATTTT. Translated, it gives CASRLSGIIDTQYF.